Listed below are T cell receptor beta chains from one sample, sequenced in a study of lymphopenia after photon versus proton radiotherapy. Produced via immunoSEQ multiplex PCR; TCRdb's table is partial and in-frame only. The sample records tens of thousands of clones, 94% being singletons. The specimen comprised peripheral blood, sampled from a patient treated with photon-based radiotherapy. These receptors were obtained from a woman aged 50 to 60 with cholangiocarcinoma. Both conserved end residues are part of each CDR3. The D gene is left open where the match is weak. For some rows the clone size is stated as once, few or many, or as a class when expanded; others skip it.

d_call: TRBD2; v_call: TRBV4-3; j_call: TRBJ2-1; clone_size: -; cdr3_aa: CASSQEFAGGLREQFF; cdr3_nt: TGCGCCAGCAGCCAAGAATTTGCGGGGGGGCTCCGTGAGCAGTTCTTC
d_call: -; v_call: TRBV25-1; j_call: TRBJ2-6; clone_size: -; cdr3_aa: CASSPYRSSGANVLTF; cdr3_nt: TGTGCCAGCAGCCCCTACCGTAGCTCTGGGGCCAACGTCCTGACTTTC
d_call: -; v_call: TRBV29-1; j_call: TRBJ1-1; clone_size: -; cdr3_aa: CSVDGSRWNTEAFF; cdr3_nt: TGCAGCGTTGACGGTTCCCGCTGGAACACTGAAGCTTTCTTT
d_call: TRBD1; v_call: TRBV5-4; j_call: TRBJ1-2; clone_size: -; cdr3_aa: CASSQARQGPYGYTF; cdr3_nt: TGTGCCAGCAGCCAGGCCCGACAGGGACCCTATGGCTACACCTTC
d_call: TRBD2; v_call: TRBV18; j_call: TRBJ2-3; clone_size: -; cdr3_aa: CASSPPTSGVFTDTQYF; cdr3_nt: TGTGCCAGCTCACCACCCACTAGCGGGGTTTTCACAGATACGCAGTATTTT
d_call: TRBD1; v_call: TRBV5-1; j_call: TRBJ2-7; clone_size: -; cdr3_aa: CASFHGTGPYEQYF; cdr3_nt: TGCGCCAGCTTCCACGGGACAGGGCCCTACGAGCAGTACTTC
d_call: -; v_call: TRBV10-1; j_call: TRBJ2-7; clone_size: -; cdr3_aa: CASSESRASGEQYF; cdr3_nt: TGCGCCAGCAGTGAGAGTAGGGCCTCGGGCGAGCAGTACTTC
d_call: TRBD1; v_call: TRBV6-1; j_call: TRBJ2-7; clone_size: -; cdr3_aa: CASRTGQVEYEQYF; cdr3_nt: TGTGCCAGCCGAACGGGACAGGTGGAATACGAGCAGTACTTC
d_call: -; v_call: TRBV9; j_call: TRBJ2-5; clone_size: -; cdr3_aa: CASSLERGEETQYF; cdr3_nt: TGTGCCAGCAGCCTCGAAAGGGGCGAGGAGACCCAGTACTTC
d_call: TRBD2; v_call: TRBV7-8; j_call: TRBJ2-5; clone_size: -; cdr3_aa: CASSLSGGQRTQYF; cdr3_nt: TGTGCCAGCAGCCTCAGCGGGGGCCAACGGACCCAGTACTTC
d_call: -; v_call: TRBV20-1; j_call: TRBJ1-1; clone_size: -; cdr3_aa: CSARDIVEAFF; cdr3_nt: TGCAGTGCTAGGGACATAGTTGAAGCTTTCTTT
d_call: -; v_call: TRBV2; j_call: TRBJ1-5; clone_size: few; cdr3_aa: CASSPNGWSNQPQHF; cdr3_nt: TGTGCCAGCAGCCCGAATGGCTGGAGCAATCAGCCCCAGCATTTT
d_call: TRBD1; v_call: TRBV5-5; j_call: TRBJ1-1; clone_size: -; cdr3_aa: CASSSETRTGGLVAFF; cdr3_nt: TGTGCCAGCAGCTCCGAAACCCGGACAGGGGGCTTAGTAGCTTTCTTT
d_call: -; v_call: TRBV19; j_call: TRBJ1-5; clone_size: few; cdr3_aa: CASSILADLNQPQHF; cdr3_nt: TGTGCCAGTAGTATACTGGCAGATCTAAATCAGCCCCAGCATTTT
d_call: -; v_call: TRBV7-8; j_call: TRBJ2-5; clone_size: -; cdr3_aa: CASRSRPGNEETQYF; cdr3_nt: TGTGCCAGCAGATCTCGGCCAGGGAACGAAGAGACCCAGTACTTC
d_call: TRBD2; v_call: TRBV15; j_call: TRBJ2-5; clone_size: -; cdr3_aa: CATSRAGGTQETQYF; cdr3_nt: TGTGCCACCAGCAGAGCCGGGGGGACCCAAGAGACCCAGTACTTC
d_call: -; v_call: TRBV27; j_call: TRBJ2-7; clone_size: -; cdr3_aa: CASSWGPTANEQYF; cdr3_nt: TGTGCCAGCAGTTGGGGGCCAACAGCTAACGAGCAGTACTTC
d_call: -; v_call: TRBV7-2; j_call: TRBJ1-4; clone_size: -; cdr3_aa: CASSLGTDEKLFF; cdr3_nt: TGTGCCAGCAGCTTAGGGACAGACGAAAAACTGTTTTTT
d_call: -; v_call: TRBV5-6; j_call: TRBJ2-7; clone_size: -; cdr3_aa: CASSSGTGTDVF; cdr3_nt: TGTGCCAGCAGCTCCGGCACCGGGACCGATGTCTTC
d_call: -; v_call: TRBV5-1; j_call: TRBJ2-7; clone_size: -; cdr3_aa: CASSLLAGASYEQYF; cdr3_nt: TGCGCCAGCAGCTTGCTTGCGGGGGCGTCCTACGAGCAGTACTTC
d_call: TRBD1; v_call: TRBV10-2; j_call: TRBJ1-5; clone_size: -; cdr3_aa: CASSESRAGGSQPQHF; cdr3_nt: TGCGCCAGCAGTGAGTCGAGGGCAGGGGGCAGCCAGCCCCAGCATTTT
d_call: -; v_call: TRBV10-1; j_call: TRBJ2-2; clone_size: -; cdr3_aa: CASSEYQGHGELFF; cdr3_nt: TGCGCCAGCAGTGAGTACCAAGGACACGGGGAGCTGTTTTTT
d_call: -; v_call: TRBV27; j_call: TRBJ1-2; clone_size: -; cdr3_aa: CASSFKSGHYGYTF; cdr3_nt: TGTGCCAGCAGTTTTAAGTCAGGGCATTATGGCTACACCTTC
d_call: -; v_call: TRBV9; j_call: TRBJ2-3; clone_size: -; cdr3_aa: CASSGGVADTQYF; cdr3_nt: TGTGCCAGCAGCGGGGGGGTGGCAGATACGCAGTATTTT
d_call: -; v_call: TRBV11-2; j_call: TRBJ1-5; clone_size: -; cdr3_aa: CASSQDRTLENSRNQPQHF; cdr3_nt: TGTGCCAGCAGCCAAGACAGGACCCTGGAAAATTCCCGCAATCAGCCCCAGCATTTT
d_call: -; v_call: TRBV28; j_call: TRBJ2-1; clone_size: once; cdr3_aa: CAIAPRTENNEQFF; cdr3_nt: TGTGCCATCGCCCCCCGGACAGAAAACAATGAGCAGTTCTTC
d_call: -; v_call: TRBV19; j_call: TRBJ1-1; clone_size: -; cdr3_aa: CASSILASGAFF; cdr3_nt: TGTGCCAGTAGTATCCTTGCTTCTGGAGCTTTCTTT
d_call: TRBD1; v_call: TRBV7-9; j_call: TRBJ1-2; clone_size: -; cdr3_aa: CASSPSTGDGYTF; cdr3_nt: TGTGCCAGCAGCCCTTCTACAGGGGATGGCTACACCTTC
d_call: -; v_call: TRBV19; j_call: TRBJ1-2; clone_size: once; cdr3_aa: CASSPGGFPNYGYTF; cdr3_nt: TGTGCCAGTAGCCCCGGGGGGTTCCCTAACTATGGCTACACCTTC
d_call: -; v_call: TRBV19; j_call: TRBJ2-2; clone_size: -; cdr3_aa: CASSIRRENTGELFF; cdr3_nt: TGTGCCAGTAGTATACGTCGGGAGAACACCGGGGAGCTGTTTTTT
d_call: -; v_call: TRBV6-5; j_call: TRBJ1-3; clone_size: -; cdr3_aa: CASSPRQGGNTIYF; cdr3_nt: TGTGCCAGCAGTCCCCGGCAGGGTGGAAACACCATATATTTT
d_call: -; v_call: TRBV9; j_call: TRBJ2-1; clone_size: -; cdr3_aa: CASSVGNRQLADNEQFF; cdr3_nt: TGTGCCAGCAGCGTAGGAAATCGTCAGTTAGCTGACAATGAGCAGTTCTTC
d_call: -; v_call: TRBV6-6; j_call: TRBJ2-7; clone_size: -; cdr3_aa: CASGHRDASYEQYF; cdr3_nt: TGTGCCAGCGGGCACAGGGACGCCTCCTACGAGCAGTACTTC
d_call: -; v_call: TRBV10-3; j_call: TRBJ2-5; clone_size: -; cdr3_aa: CATLQGSGYQETQYF; cdr3_nt: TGTGCCACGCTACAGGGCTCGGGGTACCAAGAGACCCAGTACTTC
d_call: -; v_call: TRBV9; j_call: TRBJ2-2; clone_size: -; cdr3_aa: CASSVRPSHGELFF; cdr3_nt: TGTGCCAGCAGCGTCAGACCGAGCCACGGGGAGCTGTTTTTT
d_call: TRBD1; v_call: TRBV5-1; j_call: TRBJ2-2; clone_size: -; cdr3_aa: CASSLDRVPDGELFF; cdr3_nt: TGCGCCAGCAGCCTGGACAGGGTTCCCGACGGGGAGCTGTTTTTT
d_call: -; v_call: TRBV28; j_call: TRBJ2-1; clone_size: -; cdr3_aa: CASSLNRQGRLYNEQFF; cdr3_nt: TGTGCCAGCAGCCTAAACCGTCAGGGCAGACTCTACAATGAGCAGTTCTTC
d_call: TRBD2; v_call: TRBV9; j_call: TRBJ2-5; clone_size: -; cdr3_aa: CASSVGVSGGLQETQYF; cdr3_nt: TGTGCCAGCAGCGTAGGGGTCAGCGGGGGGCTCCAAGAGACCCAGTACTTC
d_call: -; v_call: TRBV7-9; j_call: TRBJ1-2; clone_size: -; cdr3_aa: CASSPSAGDPYGYTF; cdr3_nt: TGTGCCAGCAGCCCCTCGGCAGGGGATCCCTATGGCTACACCTTC
d_call: TRBD1; v_call: TRBV5-4; j_call: TRBJ1-3; clone_size: -; cdr3_aa: CASSLDRGPGNTIYF; cdr3_nt: TGTGCCAGCAGTTTAGACAGGGGCCCTGGAAACACCATATATTTT
d_call: -; v_call: TRBV28; j_call: TRBJ1-5; clone_size: -; cdr3_aa: CASNGASRNQPQHF; cdr3_nt: TGTGCCAGCAACGGGGCGTCACGCAATCAGCCCCAGCATTTT
d_call: TRBD1; v_call: TRBV10-3; j_call: TRBJ2-7; clone_size: -; cdr3_aa: CAISGQGTYEQYF; cdr3_nt: TGTGCCATCAGTGGACAGGGGACCTACGAGCAGTACTTC
d_call: -; v_call: TRBV18; j_call: TRBJ1-6; clone_size: -; cdr3_aa: CASSPPGDSPLHF; cdr3_nt: TGTGCCAGCTCACCCCCAGGGGATTCACCCCTCCACTTT
d_call: TRBD1; v_call: TRBV5-1; j_call: TRBJ2-3; clone_size: -; cdr3_aa: CASSLVGQGVDTQYF; cdr3_nt: TGCGCCAGCAGCTTGGTGGGGCAGGGGGTAGATACGCAGTATTTT
d_call: -; v_call: TRBV25-1; j_call: TRBJ2-1; clone_size: -; cdr3_aa: CASSEQGGASRIYNEQFF; cdr3_nt: TGTGCCAGCAGTGAACAGGGGGGGGCATCCCGCATTTACAATGAGCAGTTCTTC
d_call: -; v_call: TRBV19; j_call: TRBJ2-2; clone_size: -; cdr3_aa: CASSITPNTGELFF; cdr3_nt: TGTGCCAGTAGTATCACCCCGAACACCGGGGAGCTGTTTTTT
d_call: -; v_call: TRBV6-6; j_call: TRBJ1-1; clone_size: -; cdr3_aa: CASTRQGLNTEAFF; cdr3_nt: TGTGCCAGCACCCGGCAGGGACTGAACACTGAAGCTTTCTTT
d_call: -; v_call: TRBV5-1; j_call: TRBJ1-1; clone_size: -; cdr3_aa: CASSPSGGTEAFF; cdr3_nt: TGCGCCAGCAGCCCTTCGGGTGGAACTGAAGCTTTCTTT
d_call: -; v_call: TRBV27; j_call: TRBJ1-5; clone_size: -; cdr3_aa: CASSLGEYQPQHF; cdr3_nt: TGTGCCAGCAGTTTAGGGGAATATCAGCCCCAGCATTTT
d_call: TRBD1; v_call: TRBV19; j_call: TRBJ2-7; clone_size: -; cdr3_aa: CASSMGTVSYEQYF; cdr3_nt: TGTGCCAGTAGTATGGGGACAGTCTCCTACGAGCAGTACTTC
d_call: TRBD1; v_call: TRBV27; j_call: TRBJ1-2; clone_size: once; cdr3_aa: CASSPYLSRDRNYGYTF; cdr3_nt: TGTGCCAGCAGTCCCTACCTGTCCCGGGACAGGAACTATGGCTACACCTTC
d_call: -; v_call: TRBV19; j_call: TRBJ2-3; clone_size: -; cdr3_aa: CASSWGSSTDTQYF; cdr3_nt: TGTGCCAGTAGTTGGGGATCTAGCACAGATACGCAGTATTTT